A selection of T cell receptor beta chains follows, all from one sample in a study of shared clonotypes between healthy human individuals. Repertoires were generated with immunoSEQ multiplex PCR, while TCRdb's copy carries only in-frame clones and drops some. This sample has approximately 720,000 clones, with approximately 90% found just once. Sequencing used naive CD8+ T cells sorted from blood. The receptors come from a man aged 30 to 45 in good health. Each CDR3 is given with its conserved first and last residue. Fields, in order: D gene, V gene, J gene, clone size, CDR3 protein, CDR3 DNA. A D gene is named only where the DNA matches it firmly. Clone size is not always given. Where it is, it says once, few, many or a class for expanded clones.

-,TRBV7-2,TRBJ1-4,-,CASSFAAIPWANEKLFF,TGTGCCAGCAGCTTCGCCGCCATCCCTTGGGCTAATGAAAAACTGTTTTTT
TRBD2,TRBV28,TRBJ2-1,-,CASRPGGVGNEQFF,TGTGCCAGCAGACCGGGGGGAGTGGGAAATGAGCAGTTCTTC
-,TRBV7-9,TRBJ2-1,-,CASSLTNNEQFF,TGTGCCAGCAGCTTAACCAACAATGAGCAGTTCTTC
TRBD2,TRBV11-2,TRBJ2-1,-,CASSQRLAGVNEQFF,TGTGCCAGCAGCCAAAGACTAGCGGGAGTCAATGAGCAGTTCTTC
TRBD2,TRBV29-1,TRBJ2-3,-,CSVELAGGDTDTQYF,TGCAGCGTTGAACTAGCGGGGGGAGACACAGATACGCAGTATTTT
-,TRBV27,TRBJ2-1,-,CASSLFSGPYNEQFF,TGTGCCAGCAGTTTATTTAGCGGCCCCTACAATGAGCAGTTCTTC
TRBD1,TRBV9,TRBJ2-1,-,CASSLGGASSYNEQFF,TGTGCCAGCAGCCTAGGGGGCGCGAGCTCCTACAATGAGCAGTTCTTC
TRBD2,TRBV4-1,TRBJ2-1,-,CASSQDWGGNEQFF,TGCGCCAGCAGCCAAGATTGGGGGGGGAATGAGCAGTTCTTC
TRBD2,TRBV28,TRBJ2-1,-,CASTSEVLAGVSNEQFF,TGTGCCAGCACTAGTGAGGTCCTAGCGGGAGTAAGTAATGAGCAGTTCTTC
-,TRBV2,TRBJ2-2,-,CASSLGELFF,TGTGCCAGCAGTTTAGGGGAGCTGTTTTTT
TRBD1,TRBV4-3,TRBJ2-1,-,CASSQELNRGRDEQFF,TGCGCCAGCAGCCAAGAATTGAACAGGGGGCGGGATGAGCAGTTCTTC
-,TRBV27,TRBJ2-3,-,CASRPVDASTDTQYF,TGTGCCAGCAGACCCGTTGACGCTAGCACAGATACGCAGTATTTT
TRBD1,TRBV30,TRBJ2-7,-,CAWTLGGQGQEQYF,TGTGCCTGGACTCTGGGCGGACAGGGCCAGGAGCAGTACTTC
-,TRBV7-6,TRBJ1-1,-,CASSPMTGMIMNTEAFF,TGTGCCAGCAGCCCTATGACAGGTATGATTATGAACACTGAAGCTTTCTTT
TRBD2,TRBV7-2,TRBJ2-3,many,CASSSPPGLAGLSTDTQYF,TGTGCCAGCAGCTCTCCCCCGGGACTAGCGGGCCTAAGCACAGATACGCAGTATTTT
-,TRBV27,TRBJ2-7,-,CASSLAPLTYEQYF,TGTGCCAGCAGTTTGGCTCCCTTAACCTACGAGCAGTACTTC
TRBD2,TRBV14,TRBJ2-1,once,CASSQDASGMRNEQFF,TGTGCCAGCAGCCAAGATGCTAGCGGGATGCGAAATGAGCAGTTCTTC
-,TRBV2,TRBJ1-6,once,CASGGVDLAGRNNSPLHF,TGTGCCAGCGGTGGTGTGGATTTGGCAGGGAGAAATAATTCACCCCTCCACTTT
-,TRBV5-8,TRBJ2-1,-,CASSLDPNEQFF,TGTGCCAGCAGCCTAGATCCGAATGAGCAGTTCTTC
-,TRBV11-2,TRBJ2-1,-,CASSHFRDFSYNEQFF,TGTGCCAGCAGCCACTTCCGGGACTTCTCCTACAATGAGCAGTTCTTC
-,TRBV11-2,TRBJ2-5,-,CASSLSVLETQYF,TGTGCCAGCAGCTTATCAGTTTTAGAGACCCAGTACTTC
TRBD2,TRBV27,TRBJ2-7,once,CASSLRGTHEQYF,TGTGCCAGCAGTTTGCGGGGGACTCACGAGCAGTACTTC
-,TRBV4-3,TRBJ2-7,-,CASSQTGSYEQYF,TGCGCCAGCAGCCAAACAGGGTCCTACGAGCAGTACTTC
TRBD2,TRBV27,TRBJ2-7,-,CASSLFASGSYEQYF,TGTGCCAGCAGTTTATTTGCTAGCGGGAGTTACGAGCAGTACTTC
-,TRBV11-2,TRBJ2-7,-,CASSLVSSYEQYF,TGTGCCAGCAGCTTAGTCTCCTCCTACGAGCAGTACTTC
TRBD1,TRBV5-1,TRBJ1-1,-,CASSPSGGAGNTEAFF,TGCGCCAGCAGCCCCTCAGGGGGCGCAGGGAACACTGAAGCTTTCTTT
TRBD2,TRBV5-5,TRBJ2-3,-,CASSRERTRADTQYF,TGTGCCAGCAGCCGGGAACGGACTAGGGCAGATACGCAGTATTTT
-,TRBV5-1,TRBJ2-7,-,CASSLDVGGEQYF,TGCGCCAGCAGCTTGGACGTAGGAGGCGAGCAGTACTTC
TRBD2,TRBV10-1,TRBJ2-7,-,CASSAGGEQYF,TGCGCCAGCAGTGCGGGGGGAGAGCAGTACTTC
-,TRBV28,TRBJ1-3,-,CASSLPGTGNTIYF,TGTGCCAGCAGTTTACCAGGGACGGGAAACACCATATATTTT
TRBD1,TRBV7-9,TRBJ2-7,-,CASSPGQGALYEQYF,TGTGCCAGCAGCCCCGGACAGGGGGCTCTTTACGAGCAGTACTTC
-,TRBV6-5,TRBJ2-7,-,CASSYGAAGYEQYF,TGTGCCAGCAGTTACGGTGCGGCAGGCTACGAGCAGTACTTC
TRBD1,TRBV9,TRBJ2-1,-,CASSVEGQGMDEQFF,TGTGCCAGCAGCGTAGAGGGACAGGGGATGGATGAGCAGTTCTTC
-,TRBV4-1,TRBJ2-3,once,CASSQDLYYDTDTQYF,TGCGCCAGCAGCCAAGATCTTTATTACGATACAGATACGCAGTATTTT
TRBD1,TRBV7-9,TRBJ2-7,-,CASSFPGQGTYEQYF,TGTGCCAGCAGCTTCCCGGGACAGGGCACCTACGAGCAGTACTTC
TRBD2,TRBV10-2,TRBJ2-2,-,CASRTGTTNTGELFF,TGCGCCAGCAGAACCGGGACTACCAACACCGGGGAGCTGTTTTTT
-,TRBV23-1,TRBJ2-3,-,CASSPKPGLKTGGTQYF,TGCGCCAGCAGCCCGAAACCGGGACTGAAGACAGGCGGTACGCAGTATTTT
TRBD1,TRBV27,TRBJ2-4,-,CASSLLRGRNGNIQYF,TGTGCCAGCAGTCTGCTCAGGGGGCGAAATGGAAACATTCAGTACTTC
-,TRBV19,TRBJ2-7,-,CASSIDPSSYEQYF,TGTGCCAGTAGTATAGATCCCAGCTCCTACGAGCAGTACTTC
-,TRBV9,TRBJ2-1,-,CASSPRPGQGSLLAVFNEQFF,TGTGCCAGCAGCCCGCGCCCGGGACAGGGAAGTTTACTAGCGGTTTTCAATGAGCAGTTCTTC
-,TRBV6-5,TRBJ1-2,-,CASSSGYGYTF,TGTGCCAGCAGTTCCGGCTATGGCTACACCTTC
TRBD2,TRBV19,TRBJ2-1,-,CASSELAAWIQFF,TGTGCCAGTAGTGAGCTAGCGGCGTGGATTCAGTTCTTC
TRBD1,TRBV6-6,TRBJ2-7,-,CASRYRGTAYEQYF,TGTGCCAGCAGGTACAGGGGTACTGCCTACGAGCAGTACTTC
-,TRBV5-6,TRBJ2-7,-,CASSLGDGSYEQYF,TGTGCCAGCAGCTTGGGGGATGGATCCTACGAGCAGTACTTC
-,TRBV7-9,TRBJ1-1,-,CASIPLTSNTEAFF,TGTGCCAGCATCCCCCTAACCTCGAACACTGAAGCTTTCTTT
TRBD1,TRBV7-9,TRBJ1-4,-,CASSGTGAEDEKLFF,TGTGCCAGCAGCGGAACAGGGGCCGAAGATGAAAAACTGTTTTTT
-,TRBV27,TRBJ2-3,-,CASSLLMGAGDTQYF,TGTGCCAGCAGTTTATTGATGGGGGCGGGGGATACGCAGTATTTT
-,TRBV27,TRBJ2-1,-,CASRPGLPYNEQFF,TGTGCCAGCAGACCGGGACTGCCCTACAATGAGCAGTTCTTC
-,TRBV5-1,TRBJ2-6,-,CASSRGRGSGANVLTF,TGCGCCAGCAGCAGAGGCAGGGGATCCGGGGCCAACGTCCTGACTTTC
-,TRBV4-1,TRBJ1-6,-,CASSQVKGSPLHF,TGCGCCAGCAGCCAAGTCAAGGGTTCACCCCTCCACTTT
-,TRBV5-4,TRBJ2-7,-,CASRGAGLRSYEQYF,TGTGCCAGCAGGGGGGCGGGCCTCCGCTCCTACGAGCAGTACTTC
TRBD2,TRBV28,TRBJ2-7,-,CATREYSYEQYF,TGTGCCACGCGGGAGTACTCCTACGAGCAGTACTTC